This T cell receptor beta chain was sequenced in a study of T cell responses to AZD1222 COVID-19 vaccine. Findings of the study overall: Repertoires were collected only later (after the peak T cell response had occurred).

Clones were read by immunoSEQ multiplex PCR, and TCRdb kept only the in-frame ones, dropping some. Of 95,000 to 150,000 clones in the sample, more than 85% were seen once. With regard to this clone: What it recognizes is unknown.

Some second doses came at about 4 weeks and others at about 12 weeks; these were pooled. Germline V lookup: CDR1 SGHAT, CDR2 FQNNGV. With V trimmed by 5 bases and J by 4 bases, 7 bases remained unmatched. The CDR3 extends over 14 amino acids. The sequence was collected from an adult who received the AZD1222 COVID-19 vaccine. This chain connects TRBV11-2 to TRBJ2-7; the match to TRBD2 covers 8 bases. The sample consisted of peripheral blood, taken 28 days after the second AZD1222 dose. CDR3 nucleotides: TGTGCCAGCAGCCCCGGGACGGGGGGGTACGAGCAGTACTTC. Translation: CASSPGTGGYEQYF.